This T cell receptor beta chain originates from a study of blood T cell repertoires in COVID-19. Cohort placement rested on clinical history that participants reported themselves. Either two negative PCRs, clearance, or symptom resolution qualified Cohort 3 donors as recovered. Only in-frame clones appear in the TCRdb table, and some are missing; sequencing was by immunoSEQ multiplex PCR. The table lists about 250,000 clones, about 89% of them singletons. There are 15 residues in the CDR3. Germline V gene sequence: CDR1 SEHNR, CDR2 FQNEAQ (reference sequence). V was trimmed by 2 bases and J by 2 bases, leaving 13 bases between them.

The sample consisted of PBMCs or T cells enriched from blood (not recorded which). This TCR was recovered from a woman aged 18-29 years who had recovered from COVID-19. The chain is built from TRBV7-9 and TRBJ2-7; TRBD2 is a possible D gene (6 bases). This CDR3 is CASSLLEGHPYEQYF. In nucleotides, the CDR3 is TGTGCCAGCAGCTTACTGGAGGGTCACCCCTACGAGCAGTACTTC.